These 30 T cell receptor beta chains were sequenced from one sample in a study of T cell responses to AZD1222 COVID-19 vaccine. Generated by immunoSEQ multiplex PCR, the TCRdb table keeps only in-frame clones and is missing some. The table records about 160,000 clones, 85% to 95% of them present only once. The sequences come from peripheral blood, collected on day 0 of AZD1222 vaccination. These receptors originate from an adult in good health.

The chain has TRBV7-9 and TRBJ1-5, with 9 bases aligning to TRBD1. Trimming at V came to 5 bases and at J to 7 bases, leaving 6 bases not matched to a gene. This CDR3 comprises 14 residues. Per the germline V gene, CDR1 is SEHNR and CDR2 is FQNEAQ (reference sequence). Written as DNA, the CDR3 is TGTGCCAGCAGCCCCCGGGACAGGGAACAGCCCCAGCATTTT. Translated, it gives CASSPRDREQPQHF.

This clone was observed a handful of times. DNA of the CDR3: TGCAGTGCTAGTAGGGCAGGGGGACTCACCTACGAGCAGTACGTC. Its translation: CSASRAGGLTYEQYV. This chain links TRBV20-1 with TRBJ2-7; D is possibly TRBD1 (7 bases). The V end was cut by 3 bases, the J end by 2 bases, with 17 bases between. The CDR3 covers 15 residues. Germline loops: CDR1 DFQATT, CDR2 SNEGSKA (reference sequence).

The chain links TRBV2 to TRBJ1-2, with D perhaps TRBD1 (6 bases). V lost 2 bases and J 8 bases, leaving 15 bases between the germline ends. Germline assignment: CDR1 SNHLY and CDR2 FYNNEI. The length of the CDR3 is 14 residues. As DNA, the CDR3 is TGTGCCAGCAGTGAATGGACAGCCCGGGGCGGCTACACCTTC. Amino acids: CASSEWTARGGYTF. The complete variable domain, with remaining parts taken from reference TRBV2 and TRBJ1-2, reads EPEVTQTPSHQVTQMGQEVILRCVPISNHLYFYWYRQILGQKVEFLVSFYNNEISEKSEIFDDQFSVERPDGSNFTLKIRSTKLEDSAMYFCASSEWTARGGYTFGSGTRLTVV.

This chain's CDR3 is CASSPPGTGGFDVLTF. Here the CDR3 DNA reads TGTGCCAGCTCACCCCCTGGGACAGGGGGCTTCGACGTCCTGACTTTC. The chain couples TRBV18 to TRBJ2-6; 12 bases line up with TRBD1. The germline gives CDR1 KGHSH, CDR2 LQKENI. The V segment lost 3 bases and the J segment 11 bases; nucleotides outside the gene matches: 8. CDR3 length: 16 amino acids. The full variable domain, its missing parts supplied by reference TRBV18 and TRBJ2-6, is NAGVMQNPRHLVRRRGQEARLRCSPMKGHSHVYWYRQLPEEGLKFMVYLQKENIIDESGMPKERFSAEFPKEGPSILRIQQVVRGDSAAYFCASSPPGTGGFDVLTFGAGSRLTVL.

J is TRBJ1-6 and V is TRBV18; D is possibly TRBD1 (6 bases). This CDR3 contains 19 residues. Trimming took off 4 bases at V and 5 bases at J, with 24 bases between the two ends. Germline values: CDR1 KGHSH, CDR2 LQKENI. This CDR3 is CASSLLWGLDTKNNSPLHF. As DNA, the CDR3 is TGTGCCAGCTCACTCCTGTGGGGGCTAGACACCAAAAATAATTCACCCCTCCACTTT.

The chain couples TRBV2 to TRBJ1-2; possible D gene TRBD1, 5 bases. Germline V gene sequence: CDR1 SNHLY, CDR2 FYNNEI. V lost 2 bases and J 4 bases, leaving 14 bases between the germline ends. The CDR3 is 15 residues long. CDR3: CASSEIQGGVYGYTF. The CDR3 bases are TGTGCCAGCAGTGAAATTCAGGGCGGGGTCTATGGCTACACCTTC.

The rearrangement links TRBV28 to TRBJ1-2; D may be TRBD1 (5 bases). Trimming pared 2 bases from V and 4 bases from J, leaving 14 bases between. Germline CDR1 MDHEN, CDR2 SYDVKM. The CDR3 length is 15 residues. Here the CDR3 DNA reads TGTGCCAGCAGTTTACAAGTTGGGGCGGGCTATGGCTACACCTTC. Protein product: CASSLQVGAGYGYTF.

The chain has TRBV9 and TRBJ1-1, with D unresolved. The V end was cut by 1 base, the J end by 1 base, with 5 bases between. CDR1 is SGDLS, CDR2 YYNGEE, per germline. The CDR3 is 13 amino acids. The CDR3 region has the DNA TGTGCCAGCAGCGTAATAGGGAACACTGAAGCTTTCTTT. Translation gives CASSVIGNTEAFF.

This clone was detected only once. The J gene is TRBJ1-5, the V gene TRBV10-2; no definite D call. Germline loops: CDR1 WSHSY, CDR2 SAAADI. This CDR3 region has 14 residues. The V end lost 3 bases, the J end lost 3 bases, and 9 bases lay between the germline ends. CDR3 protein: CASSESGYNQPQHF. CDR3 sequence (DNA): TGCGCCAGCAGTGAATCGGGGTACAATCAGCCCCAGCATTTT.

This sequence joins TRBV5-4 and TRBJ2-5, with D perhaps matching TRBD1 (5 bases). This CDR3 is 14 amino acids long. Trimming removed 4 bases from V and 1 base from J, with 11 bases in between. From germline, CDR1 is SGHNT and CDR2 YYREEE (reference sequence). As DNA, the CDR3 is TGTGCCAGCAGCCTAGGGGCAGTCCAAGAGACCCAGTACTTC. Its translation: CASSLGAVQETQYF.

This chain links TRBV7-9 with TRBJ1-2; perhaps TRBD1 as D (6 bases). This CDR3 is built from 15 residues. Between the trimmed V and J ends, which lost 1 base and 4 bases, there was a span of 13 bases. Germline V lookup: CDR1 SEHNR, CDR2 FQNEAQ (reference sequence). The CDR3 loop is CASSLGGYRAYGYTF. The CDR3 DNA follows: TGTGCCAGCAGCTTAGGAGGGTACAGGGCCTATGGCTACACCTTC. Combining the CDR3 with reference TRBV7-9 and TRBJ1-2 gives the whole variable domain DTGVSQNPRHKITKRGQNVTFRCDPISEHNRLYWYRQTLGQGPEFLTYFQNEAQLEKSRLLSDRFSAERPKGSFSTLEIQRTEQGDSAMYLCASSLGGYRAYGYTFGSGTRLTVV.

This sequence joins TRBV14 and TRBJ1-2; D is unresolved. The CDR3 sequence is 14 residues long. Trimming cost V 2 bases and J 8 bases, with 15 bases left between them. CDR1 is SGHDN and CDR2 is FVKESK in the germline V gene. CDR3 DNA sequence: TGTGCCAGCAGCCAACAACCCAGAGGGCAGGGCTACACCTTC. Residues: CASSQQPRGQGYTF.

The rearrangement joins TRBV7-9 to TRBJ2-5, with D perhaps TRBD1 or TRBD2 (5 bases each). The ends were cut back, 5 bases at V and 3 bases at J, with 16 bases in the middle. The CDR3 has 15 amino acids. Germline assignment: CDR1 SEHNR and CDR2 FQNEAQ (reference sequence). The CDR3 protein is CASSQEGSRKETQYF. The CDR3 DNA reads TGTGCCAGCAGCCAAGAGGGGAGTAGGAAAGAGACCCAGTACTTC.

This chain connects TRBV6-2 or TRBV6-3 to TRBJ2-1; 12 bases are shared with TRBD2. This CDR3 region has 16 residues. V lost 6 bases, J lost 7 bases, and 10 bases stayed unmatched. Germline V lookup: CDR1 MNHEY, CDR2 SVGEGT. The CDR3 DNA reads as TGTGCCAGCAGCGTGACTAGCGGGAGATTTAGGAATGAGCAGTTCTTC. Translated: CASSVTSGRFRNEQFF.

The V gene is TRBV2, the J gene TRBJ2-3, with TRBD1 as a possible D gene (5 bases). This CDR3 spans 14 amino acids. Trimming removed 6 bases from V and 5 bases from J, with 15 bases in between. Germline V gene data show CDR1 as SNHLY and CDR2 as FYNNEI. CDR3 sequence (DNA): TGTGCCAGCAGAGAAACAGGCGTCCAAGATACGCAGTATTTT. Translated, it gives CASRETGVQDTQYF.

This rearrangement joins TRBV19 to TRBJ1-5; TRBD1 might be the D (5 bases). This CDR3 region has 15 residues. The V end lost 5 bases, the J end lost 1 base, and 12 bases lay between the germline ends. Looked up from germline, CDR1 is LNHDA and CDR2 is SQIVND (reference sequence). CDR3 loop: CASSLGTRSNQPQHF. Written as DNA, the CDR3 is TGTGCCAGTAGTTTGGGGACCCGAAGCAATCAGCCCCAGCATTTT.

V gene TRBV27 combines with J gene TRBJ2-1, with D perhaps TRBD1 (6 bases). Deletions cut 9 bases from V and 10 bases from J, with 16 bases between. The CDR3 extends over 12 amino acids. Germline-derived CDR1 and CDR2 are MNHEY and SMNVEV (reference sequence). The CDR3 protein is CASGLGAWEQFF. The CDR3 DNA follows: TGTGCCAGTGGGCTGGGGGCGTGGGAGCAGTTCTTC.

V usage is TRBV4-1 and J usage is TRBJ1-2; 7 bases match TRBD1. Germline trimming cut 1 base from V and 5 bases from J; bases unmatched to any gene: 13. Per the germline V gene, CDR1 is MGHRA and CDR2 is YSYEKL. The CDR3 has 17 amino acids. The DNA of the CDR3 is TGCGCCAGCAGCCAAGCCGACAGGGCAGGGCAGGAATATGGCTACACCTTC. It yields the protein CASSQADRAGQEYGYTF.

DNA of the CDR3: TGTGCCAGCAGCTTGGAGGGCCAGGGGTACAATGAGCAGTTCTTC. Its translation: CASSLEGQGYNEQFF. The rearrangement uses TRBV5-4 and TRBJ2-1; tentative D call: TRBD1 (6 bases). V lost 0 bases, J lost 4 bases, and 11 bases lay in between. The CDR3 extends over 15 amino acids. Germline V gives CDR1 SGHNT, CDR2 YYREEE (reference sequence).

This chain uses TRBV7-9 with TRBJ2-5, with a tentative D call TRBD1 (6 bases). CDR3 length: 14 residues. Trimming took off 2 bases at V and 3 bases at J, with 10 bases between the two ends. The V gene's germline CDR1 is SEHNR and CDR2 FQNEAQ (reference sequence). CDR3 DNA: TGTGCCAGCAGCTTATCTGGGGGCGAAGAGACCCAGTACTTC. Residues: CASSLSGGEETQYF.

The rearrangement joins TRBV7-9 to TRBJ1-6; perhaps TRBD1 as D (6 bases). Per germline, CDR1 SEHNR and CDR2 FQNEAQ (reference sequence). The CDR3 runs 16 residues. The V end lost 4 bases, the J end lost 9 bases, and 19 bases lay between the germline ends. Here the CDR3 reads CASSSNTDSEFSPLHF. Here the CDR3 DNA reads TGTGCCAGCAGCTCTAACACGGACAGCGAGTTTTCACCCCTCCACTTT.

This chain joins TRBV18 and TRBJ2-1; 7 bases are shared with TRBD2. Germline assignment: CDR1 KGHSH and CDR2 LQKENI. The trim removed 6 bases at V and 0 bases at J, leaving 11 bases unmatched. The CDR3 contains 17 residues. CDR3 sequence reads: CASSPGLGPLSYNEQFF. CDR3 coding DNA: TGTGCCAGCTCCCCCGGACTAGGGCCCCTCTCCTACAATGAGCAGTTCTTC.

The chain couples TRBV6-2 or TRBV6-3 to TRBJ2-3; D uncertain. Germline assignment: CDR1 MNHEY and CDR2 SVGEGT. Trimming pared 6 bases from V and 2 bases from J, leaving 18 bases between. The CDR3 loop spans 16 amino acids. This chain's CDR3 is CASSPPGSWHTDTQYF. The CDR3 DNA sequence: TGTGCCAGCAGCCCTCCTGGCTCTTGGCACACAGATACGCAGTATTTT.

The V call is TRBV27, the J call TRBJ2-1; TRBD2 matches 10 bases. The CDR3 contains 17 residues. The J segment lost 8 bases and the V segment lost 2 bases, leaving 12 bases of the junction unmatched. CDR1 and CDR2 from the germline V gene are MNHEY and SMNVEV (reference sequence). The CDR3 sequence: CASSLILTGSGRDEQFF. DNA of the CDR3: TGTGCCAGCAGTTTAATATTGACGGGCAGCGGGAGGGATGAGCAGTTCTTC.

The chain carries TRBV7-6 and TRBJ2-3; D may be TRBD2 (5 bases). CDR3 length: 16 residues. CDR1 and CDR2 from the germline V gene are SGHVS and FNYEAQ. V shed 5 bases and J shed 1 base, with 16 bases lying between them. The DNA of the CDR3 is TGTGCCAGCAGCGGATCCCCCGCGAGGGGCACAGATACGCAGTATTTT. It translates to CASSGSPARGTDTQYF. Full variable domain (outside the CDR3, taken from reference TRBV7-6 and TRBJ2-3): GAGVSQSPRYKVTKRGQDVALRCDPISGHVSLYWYRQALGQGPEFLTYFNYEAQQDKSGLPNDRFSAERPEGSISTLTIQRTEQRDSAMYRCASSGSPARGTDTQYFGPGTRLTVL.

The chain combines TRBV28 with TRBJ2-5; TRBD2 agrees at 15 bases. Trimming took 8 bases from V and 5 from J; bases not matched to a gene: 9. Germline-derived CDR1 and CDR2 are MDHEN and SYDVKM. This CDR3 comprises 16 residues. CDR3 amino acids: CASSRTSGRVGETQYF. CDR3 in DNA: TGTGCCAGCTCCCGGACTAGCGGGAGGGTAGGGGAGACCCAGTACTTC.

This chain links TRBV3-1 (or the pseudogene TRBV3-2) with TRBJ1-3; D may be TRBD1 (5 bases). The germline V and J ends were trimmed by 0 bases and 2 bases, with 8 bases remaining between them. Per germline, CDR1 LGHDT and CDR2 YNNKEL (reference sequence). The CDR3 covers 15 residues. CDR3 amino acids: CASSQDGTTGNTIYF. DNA for the CDR3: TGTGCCAGCAGCCAAGATGGGACGACTGGAAACACCATATATTTT.

The chain combines TRBV7-9 with TRBJ2-1; D unclear. Trimming stripped 0 bases from V and 12 bases from J, with 9 bases between. Germline V lookup: CDR1 SEHNR, CDR2 FQNEAQ (reference sequence). The CDR3 covers 12 residues. CDR3: CASSLAGAGQFF. The CDR3 coding sequence is TGTGCCAGCAGCTTAGCAGGAGCTGGGCAGTTCTTC. Full variable domain (outside the CDR3, taken from reference TRBV7-9 and TRBJ2-1): DTGVSQNPRHKITKRGQNVTFRCDPISEHNRLYWYRQTLGQGPEFLTYFQNEAQLEKSRLLSDRFSAERPKGSFSTLEIQRTEQGDSAMYLCASSLAGAGQFFGPGTRLTVL.

This clone has just one count. J is TRBJ1-1 and V is TRBV4-1, with D maybe TRBD1 (6 bases). Trimming left V 3 bases short and J 1 base short, with 9 bases between. The length of the CDR3 is 14 residues. Germline CDR1 is MGHRA and CDR2 is YSYEKL. The CDR3 loop is CASSQADRNTEAFF. CDR3 sequence (DNA): TGCGCCAGCAGCCAGGCGGACAGGAACACTGAAGCTTTCTTT.

This sequence joins TRBV7-3 and TRBJ2-1; possible D gene TRBD2, 6 bases. Germline loops: CDR1 SGHTA, CDR2 FQGTGA. With 4 bases removed from V and 10 bases from J, the gap between germline ends came to 14 bases. This CDR3 region has 13 residues. This CDR3 reads CASSYRTNQEQFF. The CDR3 region has the DNA TGTGCCAGCAGCTACCGGACTAACCAGGAGCAGTTCTTC.